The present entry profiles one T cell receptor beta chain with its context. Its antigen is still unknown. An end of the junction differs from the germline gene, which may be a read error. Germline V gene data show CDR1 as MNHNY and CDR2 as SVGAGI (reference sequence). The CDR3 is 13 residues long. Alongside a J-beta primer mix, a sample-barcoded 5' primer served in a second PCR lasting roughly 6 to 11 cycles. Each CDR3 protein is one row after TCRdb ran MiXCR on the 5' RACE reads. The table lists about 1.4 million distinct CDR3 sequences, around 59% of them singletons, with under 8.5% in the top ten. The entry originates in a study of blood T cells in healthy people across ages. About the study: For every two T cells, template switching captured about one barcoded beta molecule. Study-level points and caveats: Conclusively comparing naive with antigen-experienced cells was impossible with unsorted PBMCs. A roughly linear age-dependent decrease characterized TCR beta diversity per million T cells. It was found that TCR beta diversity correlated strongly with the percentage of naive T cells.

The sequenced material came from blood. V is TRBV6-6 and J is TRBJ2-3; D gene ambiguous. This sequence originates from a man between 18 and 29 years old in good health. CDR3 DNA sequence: TGTGCCAGCATTCCAAGGAGCACAGATACGCGGTATTTT. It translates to CASIPRSTDTRYF.